Below, 3 T cell receptor beta chains from the same sample are listed, as sequenced in a study of T-cell reconstitution after alpha-beta-depleted transplantation in children. Preparation of the TCRbeta library was carried out with unique molecular identifiers. TCRdb re-called the PCR reads with MiXCR, one entry per CDR3 protein. The sample lists 200,000 to 300,000 distinct CDR3 sequences; around 12% were seen once. The sample in question was PBMCs from the stem cell graft donor, obtained from the stem cell graft. The receptors were gathered from a human donor who donated a stem cell graft to a child with acute lymphoblastic leukemia.

There are many counts of this clonotype. The J gene is TRBJ2-5, the V gene TRBV7-6; the match to TRBD1 covers 10 bases. V shed 5 bases and J 7 bases; nucleotides not matched to a gene: 19. The CDR3 has 18 amino acids. Germline loops: CDR1 SGHVS, CDR2 FNYEAQ. The DNA of the CDR3 is TGTGCCAGCAGCGATATTTACCGGGACAGGGGCCCAATTGGGACCCAGTACTTC. Encoded protein: CASSDIYRDRGPIGTQYF.

In this sample, this clonotype turned up many times. The chain is built from TRBV7-9 and TRBJ1-4; TRBD1 is a possible D gene (5 bases). Trimming pared 5 bases from V and 5 bases from J, leaving 15 bases between. The CDR3 spans 15 residues. The germline CDR1 and CDR2 sequences are SEHNR and FQNEAQ (reference sequence). The CDR3 nucleotides read TGTGCCAGCAGCACCCCTCCGGGGCGGAATGAAAAACTGTTTTTT. Its protein is CASSTPPGRNEKLFF.

At least ten counts were recorded for this clonotype. The chain joins TRBV10-3 to TRBJ2-3; no clear D gene. The germline V and J ends were trimmed by 6 bases and 0 bases, with 13 bases remaining between them. The CDR3 totals 15 residues. Germline V CDR1 and CDR2: ENHRY, SYGVKD. Here the CDR3 DNA reads TGTGCCATCAGCCCAGCCACGGCTAGCACAGATACGCAGTATTTT. This encodes CAISPATASTDTQYF.